This T cell receptor beta chain was sequenced during a study of blood T cell repertoires in COVID-19. Study-wide context: Some COVID-19 samples were acute and others convalescent; all came from the United States, Italy and Spain. The cDNA or gDNA used as material had been derived from T cells, B-cell-depleted T cells, or PBMCs.

CDR3 size: 15 residues. The V gene lost 1 base and the J gene lost 0 bases, with 10 bases spanning the gap. The germline gives CDR1 SGDLS, CDR2 YYNGEE. As originally analysed: Nucleated cell number was recorded as an estimate derived from reference gene primer amplification. Sequencing used immunoSEQ multiplex PCR; TCRdb keeps in-frame clones, though not all of them. V, J and clone size were drawn from that table, and D and trimming were deduced from the DNA. The data contain 120,000 or so clones, approximately 74% of them singletons. The chain couples TRBV9 to TRBJ2-5; D is perhaps TRBD1 (6 bases). The sequence was obtained from a man between 60 and 75 years old with acute or convalescent COVID-19. The sample was peripheral blood. CDR3 bases: TGTGCCAGCAGCGTACTGACAGGACACCAAGAGACCCAGTACTTC. It specifies CASSVLTGHQETQYF.